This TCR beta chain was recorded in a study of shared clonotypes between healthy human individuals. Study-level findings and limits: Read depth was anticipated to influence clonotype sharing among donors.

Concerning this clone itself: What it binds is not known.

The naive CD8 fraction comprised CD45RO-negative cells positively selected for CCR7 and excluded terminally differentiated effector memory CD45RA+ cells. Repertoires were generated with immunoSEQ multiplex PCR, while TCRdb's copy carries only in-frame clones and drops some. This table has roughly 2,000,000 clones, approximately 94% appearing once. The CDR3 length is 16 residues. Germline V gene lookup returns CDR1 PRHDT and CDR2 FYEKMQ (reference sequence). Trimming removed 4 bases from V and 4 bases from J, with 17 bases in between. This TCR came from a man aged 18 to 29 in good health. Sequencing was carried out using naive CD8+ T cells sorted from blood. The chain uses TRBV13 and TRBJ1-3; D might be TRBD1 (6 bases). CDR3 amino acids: CASSSYQQGAGNTIYF. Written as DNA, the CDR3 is TGTGCCAGCAGCTCGTACCAACAGGGCGCGGGAAACACCATATATTTT.